Shown below are 4 T cell receptor beta chains from a single sample sequenced in a study of shared clonotypes between healthy human individuals. Here immunoSEQ multiplex PCR was the method, and the copy in TCRdb shows in-frame clones only, minus some. Here the sample spans hundreds of thousands of clones, roughly 97% being singletons. The source material was naive CD4+ T cells sorted from blood. Noted subset: CD45RA+ positively selected. These TCRs come from a woman aged 25 to 39 in good health.

V is TRBV5-1 and J is TRBJ2-3; 9 nucleotides match TRBD2. The CDR3 totals 18 residues. The germline CDR1 and CDR2 sequences are SGHRS and YFSETQ. V shed 0 bases, J shed 5 bases, and the junction held 13 bases outside the gene matches. In nucleotides, the CDR3 is TGCGCCAGCAGCTTGGGTTCAGCGGGAGGACAAAGAAGAGATACGCAGTATTTT. It yields the protein CASSLGSAGGQRRDTQYF.

The chain has TRBV7-9 and TRBJ1-5, with 8 bases aligning to TRBD1. CDR3 length equals 15 residues. V trimming: 4 bases; J trimming: 1 base; junction bases outside the gene matches: 3. Germline V gene lookup returns CDR1 SEHNR and CDR2 FQNEAQ (reference sequence). The CDR3 DNA reads TGTGCCAGCAGCTCTACAGGGGGAAGCAATCAGCCCCAGCATTTT. As protein: CASSSTGGSNQPQHF.

The chain carries TRBV15 and TRBJ2-7; possibly TRBD2 for D (7 bases). The ends were cut back, 5 bases at V and 0 bases at J, with 14 bases in the middle. The length of the CDR3 is 15 residues. Germline V gene lookup returns CDR1 LNHNV and CDR2 YYDKDF (reference sequence). CDR3 residues: CATSRGAAGSYEQYF. The CDR3 nucleotides are TGTGCCACCAGCCGGGGGGCGGCGGGCTCCTACGAGCAGTACTTC.

This sequence joins TRBV14 and TRBJ2-1; the D gene is possibly TRBD2 (6 bases). Germline CDR1 is SGHDN and CDR2 is FVKESK. The CDR3 length is 17 residues. V was trimmed by 2 bases and J by 6 bases, leaving 20 bases between them. CDR3 DNA sequence: TGTGCCAGCAGCCAACGCTTAGCGGTAGGTCTAGGCAATGAGCAGTTCTTC. Encoded protein: CASSQRLAVGLGNEQFF. Looking up the rest from reference TRBV14 and TRBJ2-1 gives the full variable domain: EAGVTQFPSHSVIEKGQTVTLRCDPISGHDNLYWYRRVMGKEIKFLLHFVKESKQDESGMPNNRFLAERTGGTYSTLKVQPAELEDSGVYFCASSQRLAVGLGNEQFFGPGTRLTVL.